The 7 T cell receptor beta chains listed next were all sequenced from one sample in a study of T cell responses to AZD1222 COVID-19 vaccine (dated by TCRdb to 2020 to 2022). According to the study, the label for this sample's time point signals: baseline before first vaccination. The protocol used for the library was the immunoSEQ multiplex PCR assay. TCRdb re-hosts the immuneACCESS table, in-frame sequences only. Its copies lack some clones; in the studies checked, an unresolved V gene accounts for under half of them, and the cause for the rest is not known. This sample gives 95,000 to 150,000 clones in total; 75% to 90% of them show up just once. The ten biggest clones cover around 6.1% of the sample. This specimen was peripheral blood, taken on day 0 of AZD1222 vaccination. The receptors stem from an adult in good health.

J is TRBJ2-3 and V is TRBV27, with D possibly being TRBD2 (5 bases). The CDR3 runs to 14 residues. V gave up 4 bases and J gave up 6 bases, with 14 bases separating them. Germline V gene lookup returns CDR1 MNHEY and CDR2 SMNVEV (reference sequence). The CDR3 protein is CASSSGMDFDTQYF. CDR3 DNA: TGTGCCAGCAGTTCGGGGATGGATTTCGATACGCAGTATTTT.

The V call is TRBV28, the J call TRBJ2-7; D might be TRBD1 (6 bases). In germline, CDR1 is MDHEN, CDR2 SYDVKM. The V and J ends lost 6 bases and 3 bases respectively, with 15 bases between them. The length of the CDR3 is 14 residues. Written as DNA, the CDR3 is TGTGCCAGCAGCTACATACAGGGTTACTACGAGCAGTACTTC. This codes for CASSYIQGYYEQYF.

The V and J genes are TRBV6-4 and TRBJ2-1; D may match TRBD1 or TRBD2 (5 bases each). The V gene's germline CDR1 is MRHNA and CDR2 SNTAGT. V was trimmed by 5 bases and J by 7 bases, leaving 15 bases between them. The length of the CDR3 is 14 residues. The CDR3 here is CASSTGTIRNEQFF. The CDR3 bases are TGTGCCAGCAGTACCGGGACCATTAGGAATGAGCAGTTCTTC.

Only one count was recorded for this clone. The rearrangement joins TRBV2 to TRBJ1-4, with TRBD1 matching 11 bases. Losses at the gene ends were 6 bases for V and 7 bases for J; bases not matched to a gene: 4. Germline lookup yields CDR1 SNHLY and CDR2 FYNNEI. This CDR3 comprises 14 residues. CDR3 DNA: TGTGCCAGCAGACCCGGGACAGGGGGTGAAAAACTGTTTTTT. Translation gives CASRPGTGGEKLFF.

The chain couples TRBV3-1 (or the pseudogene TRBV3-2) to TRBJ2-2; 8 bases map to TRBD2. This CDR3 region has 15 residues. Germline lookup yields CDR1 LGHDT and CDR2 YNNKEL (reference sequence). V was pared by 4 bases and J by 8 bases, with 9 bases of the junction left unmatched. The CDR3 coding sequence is TGTGCCAGCAGCCCCCGGACTAGCAATCGAGGGGAGCTGTTTTTT. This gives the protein CASSPRTSNRGELFF.

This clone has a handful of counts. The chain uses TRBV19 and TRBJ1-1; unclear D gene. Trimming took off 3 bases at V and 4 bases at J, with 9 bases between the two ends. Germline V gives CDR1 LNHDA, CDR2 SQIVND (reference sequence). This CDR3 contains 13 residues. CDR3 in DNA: TGTGCCAGTAGTATTCTAGATGGCACTGAAGCTTTCTTT. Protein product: CASSILDGTEAFF.

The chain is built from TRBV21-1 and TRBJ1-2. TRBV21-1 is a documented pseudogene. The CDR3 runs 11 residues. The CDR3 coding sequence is TGTGCCTCGCGAGTTATCTATGGCTACACCTTC. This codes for CASRVIYGYTF.